This T cell receptor beta chain was recovered during a study of neurological immune-mediated disorders. This sample's time point: longitudinal time-point 3. A total of 2 million PBMCs stored at -80 degrees C provided the unsorted libraries. By share of the sample, this clonotype is medium-sized (0.01 to 0.1%). No antigen is known for it. Study-wide findings and caveats: None of the CDR3 amino acid sequences in expanded clones turned up in more than one subject, which points to private repertoires in all groups.

The authors produced cDNA by 5'RACE using 10-nucleotide random UMIs. TCRdb re-called the 5' RACE reads through MiXCR, storing one row per CDR3 protein. The sample contains about 48,000 distinct CDR3 sequences, roughly 12% of which appear only once. With 7 bases removed from V and 6 bases from J, the gap between germline ends came to 15 bases. The germline V gene has CDR1 SQVTM and CDR2 ANQGSEA. The CDR3 extends over 12 amino acids. The chain uses TRBV29-1 and TRBJ1-1; D is unclear. This sequence originates from a male donor with HTLV-1-associated myelopathy (HAM/TSP). The sequenced sample was PBMCs. The CDR3 loop reads CSALELLSEAFF. The CDR3 region has the DNA TGCAGCGCACTCGAGCTGTTGTCTGAAGCTTTCTTT.